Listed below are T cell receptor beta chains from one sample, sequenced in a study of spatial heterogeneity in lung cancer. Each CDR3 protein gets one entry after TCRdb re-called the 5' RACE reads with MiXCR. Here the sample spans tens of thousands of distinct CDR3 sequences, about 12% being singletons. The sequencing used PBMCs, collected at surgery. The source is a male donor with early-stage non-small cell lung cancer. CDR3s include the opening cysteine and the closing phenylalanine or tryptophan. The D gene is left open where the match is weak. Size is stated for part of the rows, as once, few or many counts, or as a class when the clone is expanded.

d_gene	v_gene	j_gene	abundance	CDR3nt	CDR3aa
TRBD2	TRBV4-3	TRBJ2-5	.	TGCGCCAGCAGCCAAGGACTAGCGGGGTGGGAGACCCAGTACTTC	CASSQGLAGWETQYF
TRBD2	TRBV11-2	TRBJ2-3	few	TGTGCCAGCAGCTTGGGACTAGCGGGAGCAGATACGCAGTATTTT	CASSLGLAGADTQYF
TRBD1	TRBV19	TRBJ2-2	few	TGTGCCAGTAGTATAAGAGGGGGCTCCACCGGGGAGCTGTTTTTT	CASSIRGGSTGELFF
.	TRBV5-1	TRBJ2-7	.	TGCGCCAGCAGCTTGTTTCCGGGATCCGGCCCCTACGAGCAGTACTTC	CASSLFPGSGPYEQYF
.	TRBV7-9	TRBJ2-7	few	TGTGCCAGCAGCCCAAACACGGGACCCTACGAGCAGTACTTC	CASSPNTGPYEQYF
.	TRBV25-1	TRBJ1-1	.	TGTGCCAGCAGTGAGAGGGACACTGAAGCTTTCTTT	CASSERDTEAFF
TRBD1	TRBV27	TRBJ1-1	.	TGTGCCAGCAGTTTGGGTGGGACAGGGTTCTTTCCCACTGAAGCTTTCTTT	CASSLGGTGFFPTEAFF
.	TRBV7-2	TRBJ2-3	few	TGTGCCAGCAGCTTAGCAGTGGGGGGAGCGGCAGATACGCAGTATTTT	CASSLAVGGAADTQYF
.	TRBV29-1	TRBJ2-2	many	TGCAGCGTTGAAGATCCCGAAAGGGGCGAGAACACCGGGGAGCTGTTTTTT	CSVEDPERGENTGELFF
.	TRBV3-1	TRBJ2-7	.	TGTGCCAGCAGCCAAGTAGCCTCCCGGGGCGAGCAGTACTTC	CASSQVASRGEQYF
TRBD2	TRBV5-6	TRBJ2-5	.	TGTGCCAGCAGCTTGGATGCGGGGGGAGAGACCCAGTACTTC	CASSLDAGGETQYF
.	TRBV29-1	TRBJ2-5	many	TGCAGCGTTGATAGACCAGCAGGGGAGACCCAGTACTTC	CSVDRPAGETQYF
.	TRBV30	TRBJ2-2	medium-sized	TGTGCCTCCGGTTGGGACACCGGGGAGCTGTTTTTT	CASGWDTGELFF
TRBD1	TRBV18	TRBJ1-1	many	TGTGCCAGCTCCCGGGGACAGGGGGAGACTGAAGCTTTCTTT	CASSRGQGETEAFF
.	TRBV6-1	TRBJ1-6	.	TGTGCCAGCAGTGAACTCCCGACGGTTAATTCACCCCTCCACTTT	CASSELPTVNSPLHF
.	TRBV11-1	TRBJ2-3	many	TGTGCCAGCAGCTTAGCGGTGAGCACAGATACGCAGTATTTT	CASSLAVSTDTQYF
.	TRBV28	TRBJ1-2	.	TGTGCCAGCAACAAGGGGATTAACTATGGCTACACCTTC	CASNKGINYGYTF
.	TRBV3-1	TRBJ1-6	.	TGTGCCAGCAGCCACCGGAATTCACCCCTCCACTTT	CASSHRNSPLHF
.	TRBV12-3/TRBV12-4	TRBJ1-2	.	TGTGCCAGCAGTTTCCAGGGCCCGTATGGCTACACCTTC	CASSFQGPYGYTF
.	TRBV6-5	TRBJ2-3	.	TGTGCCAGCAGTTACGCCCGGGACAGCACAGATACGCAGTATTTT	CASSYARDSTDTQYF
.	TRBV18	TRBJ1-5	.	TGTGCCAGCTCATCGAAAGGGGATCAGCCCCAGCATTTT	CASSSKGDQPQHF
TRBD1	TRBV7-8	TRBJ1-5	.	TGTGCCAGCAGCACTACAGGGGGCGGAAGCAATCAGCCCCAGCATTTT	CASSTTGGGSNQPQHF
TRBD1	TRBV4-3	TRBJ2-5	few	TGCGCCAGCAGCCACGGAACAGGGGGCGCAGAGACCCAGTACTTC	CASSHGTGGAETQYF
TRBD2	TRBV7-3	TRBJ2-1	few	TGTGCCAGCAGCGTAAGCGGGGGGGCGGGGAATGAGCAGTTCTTC	CASSVSGGAGNEQFF
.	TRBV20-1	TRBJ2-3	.	TGCAGTGCCATCACTAGTTTCGGGTCAGATACGCAGTATTTT	CSAITSFGSDTQYF
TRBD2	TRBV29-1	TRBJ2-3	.	TGCAGCGTTGTAGATAGCGGGAGCCCTACAGATACGCAGTATTTT	CSVVDSGSPTDTQYF
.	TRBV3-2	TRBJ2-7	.	TGTGCCAGCAGCCAGGGACAGATCCCTGGGTACGAGCAGTACTTC	CASSQGQIPGYEQYF
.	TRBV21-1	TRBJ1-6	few	TGTGCCAGCAGCAAAGCCCCGGGACAGGGGGCTGATTCACCCCTCCACTTT	CASSKAPGQGADSPLHF
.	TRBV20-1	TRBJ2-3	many	TGCAGTGCTTCCCTACTAGGTAGCACAGATACGCAGTATTTT	CSASLLGSTDTQYF
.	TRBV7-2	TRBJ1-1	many	TGTGCCAGCAGCTTAACGGGTGTCACTGAAGCTTTCTTT	CASSLTGVTEAFF
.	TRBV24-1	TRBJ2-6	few	TGTGCCACCAGTGACCCCGGCGATCAGCGCCACTCTGGGGCCAACGTCCTGACTTTC	CATSDPGDQRHSGANVLTF
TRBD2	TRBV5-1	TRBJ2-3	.	TGCGCCAGCAGCTTTCCACCCGGGACTAGCGGGGGGATTAGCACAGATACGCAGTATTTT	CASSFPPGTSGGISTDTQYF
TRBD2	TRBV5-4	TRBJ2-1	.	TGTGCCAGCAGCCTGCGACTAGCGGGAGTAAGATGGGGCAATGAGCAGTTCTTC	CASSLRLAGVRWGNEQFF
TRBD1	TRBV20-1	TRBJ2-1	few	TGCAGTGCTCAAAAACCCGGGACAGGAGTAAATGAGCAGTTCTTC	CSAQKPGTGVNEQFF
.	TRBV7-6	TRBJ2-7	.	TGTGCCAGCAGCCAGGCGCGAGGTTACGAGCAGTACTTC	CASSQARGYEQYF
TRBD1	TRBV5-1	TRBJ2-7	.	TGCGCCAGCAGCGGAAGGACAGGTTCCTACGAGCAGTACTTC	CASSGRTGSYEQYF
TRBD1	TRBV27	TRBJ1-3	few	TGTGCCAGCAGTCCGGGACAGGGGGCAAGTCGTCACACCATATATTTT	CASSPGQGASRHTIYF